This T cell receptor (beta chain) was retrieved from a study of blood T cell repertoires in COVID-19 (dated by TCRdb to between 2020 and 2021). Some background on the complete study: Samples from collaborators originated in the United States, Italy and Spain and spanned both the acute and convalescent phases of COVID-19. The repertoires were released in a freely available public database intended as a resource for research on the immune response to SARS-CoV-2. Samples came from the ongoing ImmuneRACE study (first 160 participants) plus 1,254 subjects from 6 global collaborators. Nearly every sample came with metadata listing a de-identified subject ID, COVID-19 status, age in years and sex. Deeply sampled blood TCRbeta repertoires from subjects exposed to, actively infected with, or recovered from COVID-19 were included in the dataset. Where HLA class I and class II types were available, the types were taken from metadata supplied by the sample provider, not from assay-based typing. The prospective study material was composed of cDNA or gDNA derived from T cells, B-cell-depleted T cells, or PBMCs. Study-wide findings and limitations: Clinical and demographic metadata were provided uncurated, with the amount varying by source and participant.

TCRbeta CDR3 regions were amplified from genomic DNA using the immunoSEQ Assay, a bias-controlled multiplex PCR. The authors' analysis ran thus. The number of nucleated cells in each sample was estimated by amplification of reference gene primers within the assay. Sequence reads were collapsed and filtered to measure the absolute abundance of every unique TCRbeta CDR3 rearrangement. For each sample, productive Simpson clonality was calculated as the square root of Simpson's diversity index over productive rearrangements. In TCRdb, the immuneACCESS table is reduced to in-frame sequences with V and J assigned. These tables do not hold every clone; where another copy was compared, an unresolved V gene accounts for under half, and the others remain unexplained. V and J calls and clone size are given by that table; D and trimming were obtained from the DNA. The sample table records about 120,000 clones; around nine tenths of these occur just once. 1.8% of the sample belongs to the ten largest clones.

Worth noting for this clone: What this receptor recognizes is not known. Per-base qualities were not stored, and no clone one base away is much larger.

V drops 5 bases and J drops 0 bases, leaving 11 bases in between. The germline V gene yields SGHTA for CDR1 and FQGNSA for CDR2. The CDR3 numbers 15 residues from cysteine through phenylalanine. The read is trimmed to its CDR3 DNA, 45 bases read in frame from base 1. The collaborating institutions used their own protocols to collect whole blood in K2EDTA tubes. Collaborator samples were shipped for TCRbeta analysis as frozen whole blood, isolated PBMCs, or DNA extracted from either sample type. The specimen sequenced was peripheral blood. The chain was built from TRBV7-2 and TRBJ2-1, with the D segment identity uncertain. The TCR was taken from a human donor with active COVID-19. The donor label of this sample is uncertain. The CDR3 protein is CASSPLESSYNEQFF. The nucleotides are TGTGCCAGCAGCCCCCTTGAGAGCTCCTACAATGAGCAGTTCTTC.